One sample yielded the 23 T cell receptor beta chains listed below, sequenced in a study of shared clonotypes between healthy human individuals. TCRdb keeps only in-frame clones here, not all; method: immunoSEQ multiplex PCR. The repertoire has approximately 2.1 million clones, 85% to 95% of them found once; the top ten carry 0.35% to 0.5%. Sequenced material: naive CD4+ T cells from PBMCs. The sample's subset: CD45RA+ positively selected. The receptor set was obtained from a man aged 18 to 30 in good health. Some clones in this sample may be carry-over from other donors' samples.

This rearrangement joins TRBV5-1 to TRBJ2-3; unclear D gene. V was trimmed by 4 bases and J by 5 bases, leaving 17 bases between them. Germline values: CDR1 SGHRS, CDR2 YFSETQ. The CDR3 totals 15 residues. The CDR3 DNA sequence: TGCGCCAGCAGCCAATATCTTTCGCCGGGAGATACGCAGTATTTT. Translating gives CASSQYLSPGDTQYF.

The rearrangement uses TRBV27 and TRBJ2-3; 11 bases are a match to TRBD2. This CDR3 spans 15 amino acids. The trim removed 5 bases at V and 4 bases at J, leaving 5 bases unmatched. Germline V gene lookup returns CDR1 MNHEY and CDR2 SMNVEV (reference sequence). CDR3 residues: CASSPLAGGADTQYF. The CDR3 DNA reads TGTGCCAGCAGTCCCTTAGCGGGAGGGGCAGATACGCAGTATTTT.

The chain combines TRBV7-9 with TRBJ2-3; D uncertain. CDR1 and CDR2 from the germline V gene are SEHNR and FQNEAQ (reference sequence). The CDR3 is made up of 15 amino acids. Trimming cost V 1 base and J 1 base, with 9 bases left between them. The CDR3 sequence is CASSLDAGGTDTQYF. The CDR3 coding sequence is TGTGCCAGCAGCTTAGACGCTGGGGGCACAGATACGCAGTATTTT. The full variable domain, in which reference TRBV7-9 and TRBJ2-3 provide the parts outside the CDR3, is DTGVSQNPRHKITKRGQNVTFRCDPISEHNRLYWYRQTLGQGPEFLTYFQNEAQLEKSRLLSDRFSAERPKGSFSTLEIQRTEQGDSAMYLCASSLDAGGTDTQYFGPGTRLTVL.

This chain links TRBV11-2 with TRBJ2-7, with a weak D call TRBD2 (5 bases). There are 15 residues in the CDR3. Germline V gene data show CDR1 as SGHAT and CDR2 as FQNNGV. V was shortened by 2 bases and J by 5 bases, with 16 bases between the two germline ends. For the CDR3, the DNA is TGTGCCAGCAGCTTACGTGGAGGAAGCCCCGACGAGCAGTACTTC. It translates to CASSLRGGSPDEQYF.

V gene TRBV21-1 combines with J gene TRBJ2-7; the D call TRBD2 from the table was never checked on the DNA. TRBV21-1 is an annotated pseudogene. The CDR3 is 17 residues long. Written as DNA, the CDR3 is TGTGCCAGACCGCAAAACCCGGGGGGACTAGGTCCCTACGAGCAGTACTTC. Residues: CARPQNPGGLGPYEQYF.

This rearrangement joins TRBV4-1 to TRBJ2-5, with D hard to call. V lost 5 bases to trimming and J lost 5 bases, with 15 bases between them. CDR3 length: 14 amino acids. Germline CDR1 MGHRA, CDR2 YSYEKL. DNA for the CDR3: TGCGCCAGCAGCGCCATGGGAACGTCGGAGACCCAGTACTTC. Translated, it gives CASSAMGTSETQYF.

This clone was counted once. V and J are TRBV7-2 and TRBJ1-1, with TRBD1 as a possible D gene (6 bases). This CDR3 has 15 residues. The germline CDR1 and CDR2 sequences are SGHTA and FQGNSA. V dropped 2 bases and J dropped 3 bases, with 13 bases sitting between them. CDR3 sequence (DNA): TGTGCCAGCAGCTTACTTCCAGGGGAGGACACTGAAGCTTTCTTT. Residues: CASSLLPGEDTEAFF. Based on the CDR3 plus reference TRBV7-2 and TRBJ1-1, the full variable domain is GAGVSQSPSNKVTEKGKDVELRCDPISGHTALYWYRQSLGQGLEFLIYFQGNSAPDKSGLPSDRFSAERTGGSVSTLTIQRTQQEDSAVYLCASSLLPGEDTEAFFGQGTRLTVV.

V is TRBV2 and J is TRBJ1-5; D is undetermined. Per the germline V gene, CDR1 is SNHLY and CDR2 is FYNNEI. The CDR3 loop spans 13 amino acids. Trimming cost V 7 bases and J 9 bases, with 16 bases left between them. The CDR3 sequence: CASTRSLQMPQHF. In DNA form, the CDR3 reads TGTGCCAGCACCAGGTCCCTCCAAATGCCCCAGCATTTT.

This clone has a single count. Other DNA sequences from this sample encode an identical CDR3 as well. The rearrangement uses TRBV6-6 and TRBJ2-7; 10 bases are a match to TRBD1. The CDR3 length is 14 residues. J gave up 7 bases and V 2 bases, and 5 bases lay outside the gene matches. The germline V gene has CDR1 MNHNY and CDR2 SVGAGI (reference sequence). The CDR3 bases are TGTGCCAGCAGTTACCTGGGACAGGGGAGGGAGCAGTACTTC. Translating gives CASSYLGQGREQYF.

This clone was picked up one time. The chain uses TRBV5-1 and TRBJ2-7; 7 nucleotides line up with TRBD2. The CDR3 extends over 14 amino acids. V was clipped by 5 bases and J by 0 bases; unmatched bases: 5. CDR1 SGHRS and CDR2 YFSETQ come from the germline V gene. CDR3: CASSAGGSSYEQYF. CDR3 bases: TGCGCCAGCAGTGCGGGCGGGAGCTCCTACGAGCAGTACTTC.

The chain employs TRBV28 and TRBJ1-5; tentatively, D is TRBD1 (6 bases). Germline values: CDR1 MDHEN, CDR2 SYDVKM. Trimming stripped 5 bases from V and 3 bases from J, with 14 bases between. This CDR3 has 15 residues. The CDR3 DNA sequence: TGTGCCAGCAGTCCTGCGGGGGACAACAATCAGCCCCAGCATTTT. This gives the protein CASSPAGDNNQPQHF.

The chain employs TRBV6-4 and TRBJ2-1; unclear D gene. V lost 9 bases and J 11 bases, leaving 23 bases between the germline ends. The CDR3 has 14 amino acids. Germline CDR1 MRHNA, CDR2 SNTAGT. Here the CDR3 reads CASSHIAPVKKQFF. As DNA, the CDR3 is TGTGCCAGTTCTCACATAGCCCCCGTTAAAAAGCAGTTCTTC.

V and J are TRBV10-3 and TRBJ2-7; the match to TRBD1 covers 7 bases. Per germline, CDR1 ENHRY and CDR2 SYGVKD. The V and J ends lost 9 bases and 6 bases, in that order; junction bases with no gene match: 11. The CDR3 covers 13 residues. CDR3 sequence (DNA): TGTGCCATGGGTCGCGACAGGGATAGCGAGCAGTACTTC. It specifies CAMGRDRDSEQYF.

This clone was seen a single time. A junction end diverges from the germline sequence, so it may reflect a read error. V gene TRBV15 combines with J gene TRBJ2-3, with D uncertain. Germline CDR1 reads LNHNV; CDR2 reads YYDKDF (reference sequence). The CDR3 sequence is 13 residues long. CDR3 DNA: TGTGCCACCAGCACACGGCGGAGTGGTACTATGGATTTT. Amino acid sequence: CATSTRRSGTMDF.

V usage is TRBV27 and J usage is TRBJ2-7; D gene unclear. Trimming cost V 3 bases and J 9 bases, with 9 bases left between them. Germline CDR1 reads MNHEY; CDR2 reads SMNVEV (reference sequence). This CDR3 is 11 amino acids long. The chain's CDR3 is CASSFVRGQYF. The CDR3 DNA follows: TGTGCCAGCAGTTTTGTGCGTGGGCAGTACTTC.

This chain joins TRBV5-8 and TRBJ1-2, with 7 nucleotides matching TRBD1. Germline CDR1 is SGHTS and CDR2 is YDEGEE. Unmatched junction bases numbered 18, after V lost 5 bases and J lost 8 bases. This CDR3 has 16 residues. The CDR3 DNA is TGTGCCAGCAGGGGTAGACAGGGTATTCTTTTAACAGGCTACACCTTC. Translating gives CASRGRQGILLTGYTF.

The V gene is TRBV9, the J gene TRBJ2-7; perhaps D is TRBD1 or TRBD2 (5 bases each). Trimming left V 3 bases short and J 3 bases short, with 16 bases between. Per germline, CDR1 SGDLS and CDR2 YYNGEE. The CDR3 spans 15 residues. The CDR3 DNA follows: TGTGCCAGCAGCGGCCGACAGATTGGGGGCTACGAGCAGTACTTC. This codes for CASSGRQIGGYEQYF.

This clone was counted once. The chain couples TRBV18 to TRBJ2-7; D is unresolved. The V end lost 3 bases, the J end lost 7 bases, and 16 bases lay between the germline ends. CDR3 length equals 14 residues. The germline gives CDR1 KGHSH, CDR2 LQKENI. The CDR3 sequence is CASSPVTSRWEQYF. The CDR3 coding sequence is TGTGCCAGCTCACCTGTTACTTCTCGCTGGGAGCAGTACTTC.

This clone appeared a few times. The rearrangement uses TRBV5-1 and TRBJ1-1; the D is unclear. The CDR3 runs 13 residues. V was pared by 2 bases and J by 3 bases, with 8 bases between. Germline V lookup: CDR1 SGHRS, CDR2 YFSETQ. The CDR3 nucleotides read TGCGCCAGCAGCTTCGTGGAGCACACTGAAGCTTTCTTT. Translating gives CASSFVEHTEAFF.

The rearrangement links TRBV28 to TRBJ1-5, with no clear D. This CDR3 is built from 14 residues. Germline V CDR1 and CDR2: MDHEN, SYDVKM. Trimming stripped 8 bases from V and 2 bases from J, with 13 bases between. Here the CDR3 reads CASGSGGGNQPQHF. Written as DNA, the CDR3 is TGTGCCAGCGGGTCCGGCGGCGGCAATCAGCCCCAGCATTTT.

CDR3 nucleotide sequence: TGTGCCACCCGGACGGATGGAAACACCATATATTTT. This codes for CATRTDGNTIYF. The rearrangement uses TRBV6-5 and TRBJ1-3, with D unclear. The CDR3 has 12 residues. Trimming removed 10 bases from V and 3 bases from J, with 10 bases in between. From germline, CDR1 is MNHEY and CDR2 SVGAGI.

The V and J genes are TRBV7-2 and TRBJ1-1, with TRBD1 matching over 9 bases. The CDR3 runs to 15 residues. Trimming removed 2 bases from V and 5 bases from J; junction bases left unmatched: 6. Germline V gene data show CDR1 as SGHTA and CDR2 as FQGNSA. In DNA form, the CDR3 reads TGTGCCAGCAGCTTAACCGGGACAGGGATTACTGAAGCTTTCTTT. Translation gives CASSLTGTGITEAFF.

V usage is TRBV5-1 and J usage is TRBJ2-7; the D call may be TRBD1 or TRBD2 (5 bases each). This CDR3 is 15 amino acids long. Looked up from germline, CDR1 is SGHRS and CDR2 is YFSETQ. Trimming removed 0 bases from V and 3 bases from J, with 13 bases in between. In DNA, the CDR3 is TGCGCCAGCAGCTTGGGGGATGGGGGTATCTACGAGCAGTACTTC. Amino acid sequence: CASSLGDGGIYEQYF.